Following are 29 T cell receptor beta chains from one sample sequenced in a study of T-cell reconstitution after alpha-beta-depleted transplantation in children. Molecular barcoding with unique molecular identifiers was used for the TCRbeta library. TCRdb used MiXCR to reprocess the PCR reads, holding one entry per CDR3 protein. The repertoire includes 200,000 to 300,000 distinct CDR3 sequences, about a quarter of them detected once, and roughly 2.5% sits in the top ten. The sample here was PBMCs, taken before TCRalphabeta/CD19-depleted stem cell transplant. The receptors here all came from a girl between 2 and 10 years old with Fanconi anemia, due to receive a stem cell transplant.

This chain links TRBV6-4 with TRBJ2-5; D gene ambiguous. There are 14 residues in the CDR3. CDR1 and CDR2 from the germline V gene are MRHNA and SNTAGT. V was clipped by 5 bases and J by 4 bases, with 14 bases between them. CDR3 amino acids: CASSPPISRETQYF. The CDR3 DNA reads as TGTGCCAGCAGTCCCCCGATAAGCCGAGAGACCCAGTACTTC.

This sequence joins TRBV5-6 and TRBJ2-1, with 13 bases fitting TRBD2. Germline V gene data show CDR1 as SGHDT and CDR2 as YYEEEE. The CDR3 consists of 16 residues. V gave up 2 bases and J gave up 3 bases; unmatched junction bases: 2. The CDR3 nucleotides read TGTGCCAGCAGCTTTGGGACTAGCGGGGACTACAATGAGCAGTTCTTC. It encodes CASSFGTSGDYNEQFF.

This clonotype was recorded many times. The chain joins TRBV9 to TRBJ2-1; TRBD2 agrees at 8 bases. The CDR3 is made up of 15 amino acids. After removal of 6 bases from V and 5 bases from J, the junction contained 10 bases not matched to a gene. Germline CDR1 is SGDLS and CDR2 is YYNGEE. CDR3 sequence (DNA): TGTGCCAGCAAACATCGGGAGGGCCCAAACAATGAGCAGTTCTTC. Translating it yields CASKHREGPNNEQFF.

The CDR3 DNA follows: TGTGCCAGCAGTTCGGTGGGGGGGCTCATCGGGACCCAGTACTTC. It codes for CASSSVGGLIGTQYF. The V gene is TRBV12-3 or TRBV12-4, the J gene TRBJ2-5; possible D gene TRBD2, 7 bases. The V gene lost 4 bases and the J gene lost 7 bases, with 19 bases spanning the gap. The CDR3 has 15 amino acids.

This clonotype showed up just a few times. The chain links TRBV28 to TRBJ1-5; D possibly corresponds to TRBD1 (6 bases). CDR1 is MDHEN and CDR2 is SYDVKM in the germline V gene. V was trimmed by 6 bases and J by 1 base, leaving 16 bases between them. The CDR3 runs to 16 residues. The CDR3 loop is CASSPPMRGSNQPQHF. DNA for the CDR3: TGTGCCAGCAGCCCTCCTATGAGGGGGAGCAATCAGCCCCAGCATTTT.

V is TRBV7-9 and J is TRBJ2-5; D unclear. V lost 5 bases and J lost 3, with 4 bases in between. There are 11 residues in the CDR3. The germline gives CDR1 SEHNR, CDR2 FQNEAQ (reference sequence). CDR3 protein: CASSRKETQYF. The CDR3 DNA reads TGTGCCAGCAGCCGTAAAGAGACCCAGTACTTC. Supplemented by reference TRBV7-9 and TRBJ2-5, the full variable domain reads DTGVSQNPRHKITKRGQNVTFRCDPISEHNRLYWYRQTLGQGPEFLTYFQNEAQLEKSRLLSDRFSAERPKGSFSTLEIQRTEQGDSAMYLCASSRKETQYFGPGTRLLVL.

This clonotype was detected only a few times. This sequence joins TRBV7-6 and TRBJ2-6; D is perhaps TRBD2 (5 bases). The CDR3 consists of 16 residues. CDR1 SGHVS and CDR2 FNYEAQ come from the germline V gene. V lost 5 bases and J 3 bases, leaving 14 bases between the germline ends. The CDR3 is CASSPHPEGGANVLTF. Written as DNA, the CDR3 is TGTGCCAGCAGCCCCCATCCCGAGGGTGGGGCCAACGTCCTGACTTTC.

This chain's CDR3 is CSAHSTRDTQYF. Here the CDR3 DNA reads TGCAGTGCTCATAGCACTAGAGATACGCAGTATTTT. This chain links TRBV20-1 with TRBJ2-3, with D tentatively TRBD2 (5 bases). The germline CDR1 and CDR2 sequences are DFQATT and SNEGSKA (reference sequence). CDR3 length: 12 amino acids. V gave up 5 bases and J gave up 5 bases, with 11 bases separating them.

This sequence joins TRBV5-1 and TRBJ2-5; 12 nucleotides align to TRBD2. The germline V gene encodes CDR1 SGHRS and CDR2 YFSETQ. With V trimmed by 4 bases and J by 5 bases, 12 bases remained unmatched. The CDR3 has 17 amino acids. CDR3 residues: CASSVHRTSGASETQYF. CDR3 in DNA: TGCGCCAGCAGCGTACACCGGACTAGCGGGGCATCCGAGACCCAGTACTTC.

The chain carries TRBV7-6 and TRBJ2-3; a possible D gene is TRBD2 (6 bases). The CDR3 covers 15 residues. Germline CDR1 is SGHVS and CDR2 is FNYEAQ. The V end was cut by 1 base, the J end by 3 bases, with 11 bases between. The CDR3 DNA follows: TGTGCCAGCAGCTTAGTTATGGCGGGAACAGATACGCAGTATTTT. It yields the protein CASSLVMAGTDTQYF.

The sample holds many counts of this clonotype. The rearrangement joins TRBV6-5 to TRBJ1-2; weak D call: TRBD1 (6 bases). The germline V gene encodes CDR1 MNHEY and CDR2 SVGAGI. Trimming removed 6 bases at V and 4 bases at J, with 12 bases between. The CDR3 is made up of 13 amino acids. This CDR3 is CASRVDRRYGYTF. The DNA for the CDR3 is TGTGCCAGCAGAGTCGACAGGCGCTATGGCTACACCTTC.

This clonotype was detected many times. The CDR3, as DNA: TGTGCCAGCAGTTACAGTCCGGTCGGCAGGAACACTGAAGCTTTCTTT. Translation: CASSYSPVGRNTEAFF. The chain couples TRBV6-5 to TRBJ1-1; no reliable D call. There are 16 residues in the CDR3. The germline gives CDR1 MNHEY, CDR2 SVGAGI. Trimming took off 2 bases at V and 1 base at J, with 14 bases between the two ends.

This clonotype turned up a few times. This chain connects TRBV20-1 to TRBJ2-1; D unclear. The V end lost 3 bases, the J end lost 10 bases, and 10 bases lay between the germline ends. From germline, CDR1 is DFQATT and CDR2 SNEGSKA (reference sequence). CDR3 length: 11 amino acids. Here the CDR3 DNA reads TGCAGTGCTAGCCGCTCTTGGGAGCAGTTCTTC. Amino acid sequence: CSASRSWEQFF.

The table lists this clonotype with a few counts. The V call is TRBV29-1, the J call TRBJ1-2; possible D gene TRBD1, 5 bases. V was cut by 4 bases and J by 8 bases, with 20 bases left in between. The CDR3 is 14 amino acids. The germline V gene encodes CDR1 SQVTM and CDR2 ANQGSEA. The CDR3 DNA follows: TGCAGCGTTGCCCCTGCCGGGACGCTAACCGGCTACACCTTC. Its translation: CSVAPAGTLTGYTF.

This clonotype occurred many times. The chain links TRBV9 to TRBJ2-1, with 10 bases fitting TRBD2. CDR3 length: 16 residues. Germline V gene sequence: CDR1 SGDLS, CDR2 YYNGEE. J lost 12 bases, V lost 3 bases, and 15 bases had no gene match. The CDR3 region has the DNA TGTGCCAGCAGCGACCTACCGGGACTAGCGAGAAGGGGGCAGTTCTTC. Its translation: CASSDLPGLARRGQFF.

This clonotype has at least ten counts. V is TRBV27 and J is TRBJ2-7, with D unresolved. This CDR3 has 14 residues. Trimming shortened V by 2 bases and J by 3 bases, and 11 bases separated the two germline ends. The germline V gene has CDR1 MNHEY and CDR2 SMNVEV (reference sequence). CDR3 coding DNA: TGTGCCAGCAGTTTAAGTCTCGCCAGCTACGAGCAGTACTTC. Its translation is CASSLSLASYEQYF.

The chain has TRBV12-3 or TRBV12-4 and TRBJ2-3, with D perhaps TRBD1 (7 bases). This CDR3 spans 17 amino acids. The V and J ends lost 3 bases and 0 bases respectively, with 16 bases between them. The CDR3 sequence: CASSFPLGGGSTDTQYF. In DNA form, the CDR3 reads TGTGCCAGCAGTTTCCCCCTCGGAGGGGGCAGCACAGATACGCAGTATTTT.

A few counts support this clonotype. The chain uses TRBV19 and TRBJ2-7; the D is unclear. CDR3 length: 14 residues. V was pared by 1 base and J by 0 bases, with 7 bases between. Per germline, CDR1 LNHDA and CDR2 SQIVND (reference sequence). The CDR3 DNA sequence: TGTGCCAGTAGTATAGGCACCCCCTCCTACGAGCAGTACTTC. Translation gives CASSIGTPSYEQYF.

This clonotype showed up just a few times. This rearrangement joins TRBV18 to TRBJ2-7; no definite D call. CDR1 is KGHSH, CDR2 LQKENI, per germline. CDR3 length: 15 amino acids. Trimming pared 6 bases from V and 3 bases from J, leaving 18 bases between. For the CDR3, the DNA is TGTGCCAGCTCGTATACCCCTTCGGCCGACTACGAGCAGTACTTC. Amino acids: CASSYTPSADYEQYF.

The chain has TRBV28 and TRBJ1-1; D is perhaps TRBD1 (5 bases). The germline gives CDR1 MDHEN, CDR2 SYDVKM. This CDR3 contains 15 residues. The V end was cut by 5 bases, the J end by 5 bases, with 18 bases between. The CDR3 DNA reads as TGTGCCAGCAGTCCTCTCCAGGGTGTTGGGACTGAAGCTTTCTTT. The encoded protein is CASSPLQGVGTEAFF.

The chain uses TRBV6-7 and TRBJ2-1; 12 nucleotides agree with TRBD2. TRBV6-7 is designated an ORF whose function remains uncertain. The V gene end was trimmed by 0 bases and the J gene end by 2 bases; junction bases not matched to a gene: 8. CDR3 length equals 19 residues. The CDR3 sequence: CASSYSASGGDKTYNEQFF. DNA of the CDR3: TGTGCCAGCAGTTACTCGGCTAGCGGGGGGGATAAAACCTACAATGAGCAGTTCTTC.

The rearrangement uses TRBV5-4 and TRBJ2-7, with D unclear. The CDR3 has 14 residues. The V gene lost 3 bases and the J gene lost 1 base, with 11 bases spanning the gap. The germline gives CDR1 SGHNT, CDR2 YYREEE (reference sequence). The DNA of the CDR3 is TGTGCCAGCAGCTCCCGGGTCCTTTCCTACGAGCAGTACTTC. This gives the protein CASSSRVLSYEQYF.

This clonotype was detected many times. This chain links TRBV29-1 with TRBJ2-5; TRBD1 matches 8 bases. From germline, CDR1 is SQVTM and CDR2 ANQGSEA. This CDR3 region has 16 residues. The junction had 13 bases not matched to a gene; V was cut back by 3 bases and J by 4 bases. In DNA, the CDR3 is TGCAGCGTTGAGTGGTTCGGTCCAGGGGGCAGAGAGACCCAGTACTTC. Protein: CSVEWFGPGGRETQYF.

This clonotype has at least ten counts. At one boundary the junction diverges from the germline segment, which might be a read error. This rearrangement joins TRBV24-1 to TRBJ2-3; D is uncertain. The CDR3 contains 9 residues. Germline CDR1 reads KGHDR; CDR2 reads SFDVKD. The CDR3 protein is CATSDLKDF. Here the CDR3 DNA reads TGTGCCACCAGTGATTTGAAGGATTTT.

The chain employs TRBV4-2 and TRBJ2-5; D may be TRBD2 (7 bases). CDR3 length equals 14 residues. Trimming took 4 bases from V and 4 from J, leaving 13 bases between them. Per germline, CDR1 LGHNA and CDR2 YNFKEQ. CDR3 bases: TGTGCCAGCAGCCTGTCGGCGGGGGCAGAGACCCAGTACTTC. This translates into CASSLSAGAETQYF.

The V and J genes are TRBV20-1 and TRBJ2-3; 9 bases fit TRBD2. Germline CDR1 and CDR2: DFQATT and SNEGSKA (reference sequence). Trimming cost V 2 bases and J 5 bases; bases outside gene matches: 11. The CDR3 runs 16 residues. The CDR3 protein is CSARILAGDPGDTQYF. The CDR3 DNA sequence: TGCAGTGCTAGAATTTTAGCGGGGGATCCGGGAGATACGCAGTATTTT.

The genes are TRBV5-1 and TRBJ2-5; 7 bases map to TRBD2. Germline lookup yields CDR1 SGHRS and CDR2 YFSETQ. J was trimmed by 2 bases and V by 1 base; bases with no gene match: 5. This CDR3 region has 15 residues. CDR3 in amino acids: CASSLSLARQETQYF. For the CDR3, the DNA is TGCGCCAGCAGCTTGTCACTAGCGCGGCAAGAGACCCAGTACTTC.

CDR3 loop: CSAIGLAGDSSYEQYF. Written as DNA, the CDR3 is TGCAGTGCTATCGGACTAGCGGGGGACAGCTCCTACGAGCAGTACTTC. The chain joins TRBV20-1 to TRBJ2-7, with TRBD2 identical over 13 bases. The germline gives CDR1 DFQATT, CDR2 SNEGSKA (reference sequence). With 4 bases clipped from V and 0 bases from J, the junction kept 6 bases outside the gene matches. This CDR3 contains 16 residues.

Many counts were recorded for this clonotype. The chain has TRBV29-1 and TRBJ1-1; TRBD1 might be the D (5 bases). The length of the CDR3 is 12 residues. The germline V gene has CDR1 SQVTM and CDR2 ANQGSEA. V lost 7 bases, J lost 3 bases, and 12 bases lay in between. The DNA of the CDR3 is TGCAGCGGGACATTATCGGACACTGAAGCTTTCTTT. Translating it yields CSGTLSDTEAFF.